A selection of T cell receptor beta chains follows, all from one sample in a study of T cell responses to AZD1222 COVID-19 vaccine. The data were produced by immunoSEQ multiplex PCR, yet TCRdb's version contains in-frame clones alone and is incomplete. The sample records 110,000 to 150,000 clones, more than 80% being singletons. The source was peripheral blood, collected on day 0 of AZD1222 vaccination. Every receptor here comes from an adult in good health. CDR3s include the opening cysteine and the closing phenylalanine or tryptophan. The order of the fields is V gene, J gene, clone size, D gene, CDR3 protein, CDR3 DNA. A D gene is named only where the DNA matches it firmly. Clone size, where shown, is once, few, many, or a class for clones that have expanded.

V gene: TRBV19; J gene: TRBJ1-4; clone size: once; D gene: TRBD1; CDR3 protein: CASSMDRIEKLFF; CDR3 DNA: TGTGCCAGTAGTATGGACAGGATTGAAAAACTGTTTTTT
V gene: TRBV18; J gene: TRBJ2-2; clone size: once; D gene: .; CDR3 protein: CASSQRQIETGELFF; CDR3 DNA: TGTGCCAGCTCACAGCGACAGATAGAAACCGGGGAGCTGTTTTTT
V gene: TRBV7-9; J gene: TRBJ2-1; clone size: .; D gene: TRBD1; CDR3 protein: CASSTVTGGSYNEQFF; CDR3 DNA: TGTGCCAGCAGCACAGTTACAGGGGGGTCCTACAATGAGCAGTTCTTC
V gene: TRBV28; J gene: TRBJ1-2; clone size: once; D gene: .; CDR3 protein: CASSWAGSGYTF; CDR3 DNA: TGTGCCAGCAGTTGGGCAGGGAGTGGCTACACCTTC
V gene: TRBV30; J gene: TRBJ1-1; clone size: .; D gene: .; CDR3 protein: CARTGAGTEAFF; CDR3 DNA: TGTGCCCGAACCGGGGCCGGCACTGAAGCTTTCTTT
V gene: TRBV30; J gene: TRBJ1-5; clone size: .; D gene: .; CDR3 protein: CAWSDGTSLNQPQHF; CDR3 DNA: TGTGCCTGGAGTGATGGGACATCGCTTAATCAGCCCCAGCATTTT
V gene: TRBV3-1/TRBV3-2; J gene: TRBJ1-5; clone size: .; D gene: .; CDR3 protein: CASSQGNPVNQPQHF; CDR3 DNA: TGTGCCAGCAGCCAAGGGAACCCGGTCAATCAGCCCCAGCATTTT
V gene: TRBV27; J gene: TRBJ1-1; clone size: many; D gene: .; CDR3 protein: CASSTTQRMNTEAFF; CDR3 DNA: TGTGCCAGCAGTACAACACAGAGAATGAACACTGAAGCTTTCTTT
V gene: TRBV28; J gene: TRBJ1-5; clone size: .; D gene: .; CDR3 protein: CASSGQNQPQHF; CDR3 DNA: TGTGCCAGCAGTGGACAGAATCAGCCCCAGCATTTT
V gene: TRBV5-1; J gene: TRBJ2-7; clone size: .; D gene: TRBD1; CDR3 protein: CASSLDRAPSYEQYF; CDR3 DNA: TGCGCCAGCAGCCTCGACAGGGCCCCTTCCTACGAGCAGTACTTC
V gene: TRBV7-9; J gene: TRBJ2-7; clone size: .; D gene: .; CDR3 protein: CASSLGRDWYYEQYF; CDR3 DNA: TGTGCCAGCAGCTTAGGGAGGGACTGGTACTACGAGCAGTACTTC
V gene: TRBV30; J gene: TRBJ2-1; clone size: .; D gene: TRBD1; CDR3 protein: CAWQQGPYNEQFF; CDR3 DNA: TGTGCCTGGCAACAGGGGCCCTACAATGAGCAGTTCTTC
V gene: TRBV7-9; J gene: TRBJ2-3; clone size: .; D gene: TRBD2; CDR3 protein: CASSLFGRGRAGGDTQYF; CDR3 DNA: TGTGCCAGCAGCTTATTTGGACGCGGGAGGGCCGGAGGAGATACGCAGTATTTT
V gene: TRBV5-5; J gene: TRBJ1-5; clone size: .; D gene: TRBD1; CDR3 protein: CASSLVPEYRGNQPQHF; CDR3 DNA: TGTGCCAGCAGCTTGGTGCCGGAATACAGGGGAAATCAGCCCCAGCATTTT
V gene: TRBV6-5; J gene: TRBJ1-1; clone size: once; D gene: .; CDR3 protein: CASSYGSGTEAFF; CDR3 DNA: TGTGCCAGCAGTTATGGATCGGGCACTGAAGCTTTCTTT
V gene: TRBV2; J gene: TRBJ2-7; clone size: .; D gene: .; CDR3 protein: CASSKTGSSYEQYF; CDR3 DNA: TGTGCCAGCAGTAAGACAGGTAGCTCCTACGAGCAGTACTTC
V gene: TRBV10-3; J gene: TRBJ2-1; clone size: .; D gene: TRBD2; CDR3 protein: CAISESKAGANNEQFF; CDR3 DNA: TGTGCCATCAGTGAGTCGAAAGCGGGAGCGAACAATGAGCAGTTCTTC
V gene: TRBV27; J gene: TRBJ1-1; clone size: .; D gene: .; CDR3 protein: CASSLVQNTEAFF; CDR3 DNA: TGTGCCAGCAGTTTGGTACAGAACACTGAAGCTTTCTTT
V gene: TRBV12-3/TRBV12-4; J gene: TRBJ2-7; clone size: .; D gene: TRBD1; CDR3 protein: CASSLFTGTVTFF; CDR3 DNA: TGTGCCAGCAGTCTATTCACCGGGACAGTGACCTTCTTC
V gene: TRBV6-5; J gene: TRBJ2-7; clone size: .; D gene: .; CDR3 protein: CASSMDTGAYEQYF; CDR3 DNA: TGTGCCAGCTCAATGGACACCGGTGCCTACGAGCAGTACTTC
V gene: TRBV11-2; J gene: TRBJ2-7; clone size: .; D gene: TRBD1; CDR3 protein: CASSSGTGPYEQYF; CDR3 DNA: TGTGCCAGCAGCTCCGGGACAGGACCTTACGAGCAGTACTTC
V gene: TRBV12-3/TRBV12-4; J gene: TRBJ1-4; clone size: once; D gene: .; CDR3 protein: CASRRGTRGKLFF; CDR3 DNA: TGTGCCAGCCGTAGAGGGACCCGGGGAAAACTGTTTTTT
V gene: TRBV7-9; J gene: TRBJ2-1; clone size: .; D gene: TRBD1; CDR3 protein: CASSSPGQGGNEQFF; CDR3 DNA: TGTGCCAGCAGCTCCCCGGGACAGGGTGGTAATGAGCAGTTCTTC
V gene: TRBV18; J gene: TRBJ1-5; clone size: once; D gene: .; CDR3 protein: CASSLDPGGNQPQHF; CDR3 DNA: TGTGCCAGCTCACTGGACCCAGGAGGCAATCAGCCCCAGCATTTT
V gene: TRBV7-9; J gene: TRBJ2-2; clone size: .; D gene: .; CDR3 protein: CASRFQGNTGELFF; CDR3 DNA: TGTGCCAGCAGATTTCAGGGGAACACCGGGGAGCTGTTTTTT
V gene: TRBV7-2; J gene: TRBJ1-6; clone size: once; D gene: .; CDR3 protein: CASSNGTPGNSPLHF; CDR3 DNA: TGTGCCAGCAGCAACGGGACCCCGGGTAATTCACCCCTCCACTTT
V gene: TRBV6-5; J gene: TRBJ1-1; clone size: once; D gene: .; CDR3 protein: CASSYSRGSEAFF; CDR3 DNA: TGTGCCAGCAGTTACTCCAGGGGCTCCGAAGCTTTCTTT
V gene: TRBV19; J gene: TRBJ2-2; clone size: .; D gene: .; CDR3 protein: CASSPLNTGELFF; CDR3 DNA: TGTGCCAGTAGTCCATTAAACACCGGGGAGCTGTTTTTT
V gene: TRBV13; J gene: TRBJ2-1; clone size: .; D gene: .; CDR3 protein: CASWDVEANEQFF; CDR3 DNA: TGTGCCAGTTGGGACGTCGAGGCCAATGAGCAGTTCTTC
V gene: TRBV4-1; J gene: TRBJ2-7; clone size: .; D gene: TRBD2; CDR3 protein: CASSQPTSGTYEQYF; CDR3 DNA: TGCGCCAGCAGCCAGCCGACTAGCGGAACCTACGAGCAGTACTTC
V gene: TRBV18; J gene: TRBJ2-7; clone size: .; D gene: .; CDR3 protein: CASSPRGTQYEQYF; CDR3 DNA: TGTGCCAGCTCACCACGCGGGACACAGTACGAGCAGTACTTC
V gene: TRBV7-9; J gene: TRBJ1-3; clone size: .; D gene: TRBD1; CDR3 protein: CASSPDRGIGNTIYF; CDR3 DNA: TGTGCCAGCAGCCCGGACAGGGGGATTGGAAACACCATATATTTT
V gene: TRBV4-1; J gene: TRBJ1-1; clone size: .; D gene: TRBD1; CDR3 protein: CASSPLGRDRGEYLDTEAFF; CDR3 DNA: TGCGCCAGCAGCCCGCTGGGAAGAGACAGGGGGGAATATTTGGACACTGAAGCTTTCTTT
V gene: TRBV10-1; J gene: TRBJ2-3; clone size: .; D gene: TRBD2; CDR3 protein: CASRRGRADTQYF; CDR3 DNA: TGCGCCAGCAGGCGGGGGAGGGCAGATACGCAGTATTTT
V gene: TRBV27; J gene: TRBJ1-1; clone size: .; D gene: .; CDR3 protein: CASYGQNTEAFF; CDR3 DNA: TGTGCCAGTTACGGACAGAACACTGAAGCTTTCTTT
V gene: TRBV27; J gene: TRBJ2-7; clone size: .; D gene: TRBD2; CDR3 protein: CASSKTSGRAYEQYF; CDR3 DNA: TGTGCCAGCAGCAAGACTAGCGGGAGAGCCTACGAGCAGTACTTC
V gene: TRBV18; J gene: TRBJ2-3; clone size: .; D gene: .; CDR3 protein: CASSPGGLSTDTQYF; CDR3 DNA: TGTGCCAGCTCCCCTGGCGGGCTCAGCACAGATACGCAGTATTTT
V gene: TRBV4-1; J gene: TRBJ1-4; clone size: .; D gene: TRBD1; CDR3 protein: CASSQPGGTNEKLFF; CDR3 DNA: TGCGCCAGCAGCCAACCAGGGGGCACGAATGAAAAACTGTTTTTT
V gene: TRBV3-1/TRBV3-2; J gene: TRBJ1-1; clone size: .; D gene: .; CDR3 protein: CASSQHRGGKFVF; CDR3 DNA: TGTGCCAGCAGCCAACACAGAGGGGGTAAATTCGTCTTT
V gene: TRBV6-6; J gene: TRBJ1-6; clone size: .; D gene: TRBD1; CDR3 protein: CASSWPRDRRNSPLHF; CDR3 DNA: TGTGCCAGCAGTTGGCCAAGGGACAGGAGAAATTCACCCCTCCACTTT
V gene: TRBV10-3; J gene: TRBJ1-1; clone size: .; D gene: .; CDR3 protein: CAISETAGTLDTEAFF; CDR3 DNA: TGTGCCATCAGTGAGACAGCAGGAACCTTGGACACTGAAGCTTTCTTT
V gene: TRBV12-3/TRBV12-4; J gene: TRBJ1-1; clone size: .; D gene: .; CDR3 protein: CASRAGSYTEAFF; CDR3 DNA: TGTGCCAGCAGAGCCGGGAGTTACACTGAAGCTTTCTTT
V gene: TRBV27; J gene: TRBJ2-1; clone size: once; D gene: TRBD2; CDR3 protein: CASSLTSGIAHNEQFF; CDR3 DNA: TGTGCCAGCAGTCTGACTAGCGGGATTGCTCACAATGAGCAGTTCTTC
V gene: TRBV5-4; J gene: TRBJ1-6; clone size: .; D gene: .; CDR3 protein: CASSSGKTGPNSPLHF; CDR3 DNA: TGTGCCAGCAGCTCGGGGAAGACAGGACCAAATTCACCCCTCCACTTT
V gene: TRBV12-3/TRBV12-4; J gene: TRBJ1-3; clone size: .; D gene: .; CDR3 protein: CASGPISGNTIYF; CDR3 DNA: TGTGCCAGTGGACCCATCTCTGGAAACACCATATATTTT
V gene: TRBV5-4; J gene: TRBJ2-3; clone size: .; D gene: TRBD2; CDR3 protein: CASSPLGGGTDTQYF; CDR3 DNA: TGTGCCAGCAGCCCCCTCGGGGGGGGCACAGATACGCAGTATTTT
V gene: TRBV5-5; J gene: TRBJ1-5; clone size: .; D gene: .; CDR3 protein: CASSLGTANQPQHF; CDR3 DNA: TGTGCCAGCAGCCTAGGGACGGCAAATCAGCCCCAGCATTTT
V gene: TRBV2; J gene: TRBJ1-6; clone size: .; D gene: .; CDR3 protein: CASPRRGGLNSPLHF; CDR3 DNA: TGTGCCAGCCCCAGGCGGGGGGGGCTCAATTCACCCCTCCACTTT
V gene: TRBV27; J gene: TRBJ1-2; clone size: .; D gene: .; CDR3 protein: CASSSHTTTGWDYGYTF; CDR3 DNA: TGTGCCAGCAGTTCGCACACGACAACAGGGTGGGACTATGGCTACACCTTC
V gene: TRBV6-4; J gene: TRBJ2-3; clone size: .; D gene: TRBD1; CDR3 protein: CASSDGTGSTDTQYF; CDR3 DNA: TGTGCCAGCAGTGACGGGACAGGGAGCACAGATACGCAGTATTTT
V gene: TRBV6-5; J gene: TRBJ1-5; clone size: .; D gene: .; CDR3 protein: CASSFGPTNQPQHF; CDR3 DNA: TGTGCCAGCAGCTTTGGACCGACCAATCAGCCCCAGCATTTT
V gene: TRBV30; J gene: TRBJ2-7; clone size: .; D gene: TRBD1; CDR3 protein: CAWSTGQVTSYEQYF; CDR3 DNA: TGTGCCTGGAGCACGGGACAGGTGACCTCCTACGAGCAGTACTTC
V gene: TRBV7-8; J gene: TRBJ1-6; clone size: .; D gene: TRBD1; CDR3 protein: CASSLRGGQDNSPLHF; CDR3 DNA: TGTGCCAGCAGCTTAAGGGGAGGACAGGATAATTCACCCCTCCACTTT